This T cell receptor beta chain was identified during a study of cytomegalovirus exposure and HLA in healthy donors. Background on the study: There were 117 million unique TCR beta sequences, drawn from 150 million to 200 million T cells, in an earlier analysis.

About this clone itself: Its antigen is still unknown.

Whole-study findings and limits: Most TCR sequences were rare, but some public TCRs occurred in many donors.

It was healthy bone marrow donors who served as donors. V lost 0 bases and J lost 0; bases outside the gene matches: 1. This CDR3 has 17 residues. Germline CDR1 MRHNA, CDR2 SNTAGT. Primers: 60 Vbeta forward and 13 Jbeta reverse. Data came from immunoSEQ multiplex PCR; TCRdb stores just in-frame clones and leaves some out. The table shows about 120,000 clones, with approximately 80% occurring only once. Sequenced: PBMCs. This chain links TRBV6-4 with TRBJ2-2; 10 bases fit TRBD2. The clonotype originates from a young woman in good health and CMV-seronegative. For the CDR3, the DNA is TGTGCCAGCAGTGACTCGAGCGGGGGGGCGAACACCGGGGAGCTGTTTTTT. This sequence encodes CASSDSSGGANTGELFF.